A single count supports the clone carrying this TCR beta chain. The antigen remains unidentified. Libraries were prepared by immunoSEQ multiplex PCR; TCRdb keeps only in-frame clonotypes and omits some of them. The sample consists of about 2.2 million clones, around 93% of them appearing once. The CDR3 extends over 14 amino acids. After removal of 5 bases from V and 4 bases from J, the junction contained 5 bases not matched to a gene. The germline V gene has CDR1 MNHEY and CDR2 SVGAGI. CD45RO-negative cells were positively selected for CCR7, leaving out terminally differentiated effector memory CD45RA+ cells. This entry comes from a study of shared clonotypes between healthy human individuals. Study-wide background: The donors, two women and a few men, were aged 18 to 49.

Study-level points and caveats: Non-shared clonotypes showed lower generation probabilities than clonotypes common to all four donors.

The sequencing sample was made of naive CD8+ T cells from PBMCs. The receptor was isolated from a man aged 18 to 30 in good health. Some clones in this sample may be carry-over from other donors' samples. The chain employs TRBV6-5 and TRBJ2-7; 10 nucleotides line up with TRBD1. CDR3 in amino acids: CASSPDRGLYEQYF. CDR3 coding DNA: TGTGCCAGCAGTCCCGACAGGGGGCTATACGAGCAGTACTTC.